This T cell receptor (beta chain) was recovered during a study of T cell responses to AZD1222 COVID-19 vaccine. Germline V lookup: CDR1 SQVTM, CDR2 ANQGSEA. CDR3 length: 16 amino acids. V was clipped by 6 bases and J by 0 bases, with 17 bases between them. A remark on this clone: The target antigen is unknown.

Study-level findings and limits: Seropositivity was recorded at baseline in only 6 or 7 AZD1222 recipients.

Only in-frame clones appear in the TCRdb table, and some are missing; sequencing was by immunoSEQ multiplex PCR. Of about 150,000 clones listed, 85% to 90% are singletons. The receptor comes from an adult who received the AZD1222 COVID-19 vaccine. The chain couples TRBV29-1 to TRBJ2-2, with a possible D match to TRBD1 (6 bases). The sequenced sample was peripheral blood, obtained 28 days after the second AZD1222 dose. CDR3 sequence: CSVRTLWGPNTGELFF. CDR3 in DNA: TGCAGCGTACGGACTCTTTGGGGGCCGAACACCGGGGAGCTGTTTTTT.